The clone carrying this T cell receptor (beta chain) was observed a few times. Its antigen is not known. This entry comes from a study of beta chain features in type 1 diabetes. Study-level findings and limits: In every one of the four CD4+ subsets, TCRB CDR3s were moderately but significantly shorter in Type 1 diabetes patients. Type 1 diabetes patients had fewer VDJ junction insertions and more deletions. The naive, central memory and Treg TCRB repertoires looked more alike in patients than they did in healthy donors.

Every bit of the isolated RNA underwent reverse transcription, so sequencing read expressed TCRB transcripts. Profiling relied on immunoSEQ multiplex PCR, and the TCRdb table lists in-frame clones only, not all of them. The repertoire holds 600,000 to 700,000 clones, with around 15% as singletons. Germline V lookup: CDR1 GTSNPN, CDR2 SVGIG (reference sequence). V lost 0 bases and J lost 9, with 18 bases in between. CDR3 length: 15 residues. CD4+ cells of the naive, central memory, regulatory and stem cell-like memory types were sorted via CD45RO/CCR7/CD25/CD127/CD95/CD27. The rearrangement joins TRBV30 to TRBJ1-5; the D gene is possibly TRBD1 (6 bases). The sequenced material came from naive CD4+ T cells from blood. This clonotype was sampled from a man younger than 35 with type 1 diabetes. The CDR3 loop is CAWSVRGPQGMPQHF. The CDR3 nucleotides are TGTGCCTGGAGTGTGAGGGGCCCCCAGGGGATGCCCCAGCATTTT.